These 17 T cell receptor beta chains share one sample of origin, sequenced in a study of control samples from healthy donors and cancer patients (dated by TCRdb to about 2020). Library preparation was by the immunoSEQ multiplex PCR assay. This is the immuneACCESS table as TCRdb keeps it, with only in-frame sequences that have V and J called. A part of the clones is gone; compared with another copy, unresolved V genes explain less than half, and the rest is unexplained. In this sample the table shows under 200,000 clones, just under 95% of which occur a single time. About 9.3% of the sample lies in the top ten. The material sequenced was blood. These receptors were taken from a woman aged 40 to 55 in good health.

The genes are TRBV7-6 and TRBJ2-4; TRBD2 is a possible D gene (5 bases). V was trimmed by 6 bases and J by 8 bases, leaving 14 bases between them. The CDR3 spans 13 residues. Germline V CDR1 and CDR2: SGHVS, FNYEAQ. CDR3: CASSNNIGDIQYF. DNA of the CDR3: TGTGCCAGCAGTAATAATATCGGGGACATTCAGTACTTC.

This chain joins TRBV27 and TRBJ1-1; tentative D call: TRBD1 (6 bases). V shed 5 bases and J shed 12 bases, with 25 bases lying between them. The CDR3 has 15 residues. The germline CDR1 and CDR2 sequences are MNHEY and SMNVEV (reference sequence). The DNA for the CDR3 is TGTGCCAGCAGTGGGACCGGACAGAACTTAAGCGGGCCTTTCTTT. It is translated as CASSGTGQNLSGPFF.

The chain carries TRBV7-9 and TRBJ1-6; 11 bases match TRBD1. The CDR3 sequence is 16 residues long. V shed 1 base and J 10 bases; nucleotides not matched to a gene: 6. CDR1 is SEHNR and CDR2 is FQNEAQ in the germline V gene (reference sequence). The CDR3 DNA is TGTGCCAGCAGCTTAGGGGACAGGGGGTTTGGGTCACCCCTCCACTTT. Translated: CASSLGDRGFGSPLHF.

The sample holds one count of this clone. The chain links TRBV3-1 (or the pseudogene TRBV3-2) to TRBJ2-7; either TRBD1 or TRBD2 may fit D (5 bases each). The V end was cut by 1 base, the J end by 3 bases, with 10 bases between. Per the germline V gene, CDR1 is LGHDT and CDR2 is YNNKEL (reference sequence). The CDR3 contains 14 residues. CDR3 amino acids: CASSQGVGVYEQYF. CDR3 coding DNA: TGTGCCAGCAGCCAAGGTGTGGGGGTCTACGAGCAGTACTTC.

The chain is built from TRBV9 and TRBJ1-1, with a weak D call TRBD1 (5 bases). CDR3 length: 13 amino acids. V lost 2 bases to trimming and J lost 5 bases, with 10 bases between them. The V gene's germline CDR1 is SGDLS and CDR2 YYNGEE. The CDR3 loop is CASSVFRDTEAFF. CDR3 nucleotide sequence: TGTGCCAGCAGCGTGTTCAGGGATACTGAAGCTTTCTTT.

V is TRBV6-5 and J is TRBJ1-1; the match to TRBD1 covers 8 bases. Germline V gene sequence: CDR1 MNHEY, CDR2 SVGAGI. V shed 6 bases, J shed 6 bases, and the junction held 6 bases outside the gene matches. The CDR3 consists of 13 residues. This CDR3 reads CASRHSGGSEAFF. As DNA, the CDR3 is TGTGCCAGCAGACACTCAGGGGGCTCTGAAGCTTTCTTT.

The CDR3 DNA sequence: TGTGCCAGCAGAGCACAGGGAACTAATGAAAAACTGTTTTTT. Residues: CASRAQGTNEKLFF. The chain links TRBV6-6 to TRBJ1-4; perhaps TRBD1 as D (6 bases). This CDR3 is 14 amino acids long. Looked up from germline, CDR1 is MNHNY and CDR2 is SVGAGI (reference sequence). Trimming left V 6 bases short and J 1 base short, with 9 bases between.

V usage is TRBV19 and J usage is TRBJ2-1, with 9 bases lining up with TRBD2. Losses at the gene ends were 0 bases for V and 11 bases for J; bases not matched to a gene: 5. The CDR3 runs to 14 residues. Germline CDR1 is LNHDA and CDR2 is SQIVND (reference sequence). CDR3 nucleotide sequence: TGTGCCAGTAGTATAGAGTACGCGGGGGGGAAGCAGTTCTTC. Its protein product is CASSIEYAGGKQFF. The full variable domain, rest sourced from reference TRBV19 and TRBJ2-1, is DGGITQSPKYLFRKEGQNVTLSCEQNLNHDAMYWYRQDPGQGLRLIYYSQIVNDFQKGDIAEGYSVSREKKESFPLTVTSAQKNPTAFYLCASSIEYAGGKQFFGPGTRLTVL.

The chain's CDR3 is CSVAVGTGTTEAFF. The DNA of the CDR3 is TGCAGCGTGGCCGTCGGGACAGGGACGACTGAAGCTTTCTTT. The chain recombines TRBV29-1 with TRBJ1-1; 9 bases are shared with TRBD1. The CDR3 covers 14 residues. Trimming cost V 6 bases and J 5 bases; bases outside gene matches: 10. The V gene's germline CDR1 is SQVTM and CDR2 ANQGSEA.

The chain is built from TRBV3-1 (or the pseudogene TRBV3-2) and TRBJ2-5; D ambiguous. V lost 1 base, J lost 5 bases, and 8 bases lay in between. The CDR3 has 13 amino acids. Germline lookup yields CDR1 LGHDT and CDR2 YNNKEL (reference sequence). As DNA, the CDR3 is TGTGCCAGCAGCCAAGGGGCCGCGGAGACCCAGTACTTC. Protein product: CASSQGAAETQYF.

The CDR3 sequence: CASSVAGTGLHIQYF. DNA of the CDR3: TGTGCCAGCAGCGTAGCCGGGACAGGGCTTCACATTCAGTACTTC. The chain combines TRBV9 with TRBJ2-4; 9 nucleotides agree with TRBD1. This CDR3 spans 15 amino acids. The junction had 6 bases not matched to a gene; V was cut back by 0 bases and J by 8 bases. The germline V gene has CDR1 SGDLS and CDR2 YYNGEE.

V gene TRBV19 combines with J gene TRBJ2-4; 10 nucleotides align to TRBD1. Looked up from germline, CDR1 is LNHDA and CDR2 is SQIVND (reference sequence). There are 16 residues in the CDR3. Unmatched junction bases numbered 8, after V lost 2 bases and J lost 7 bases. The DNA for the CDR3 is TGTGCCAGTAGTATAATGGGACAGGGGAGTATGAACATTCAGTACTTC. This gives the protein CASSIMGQGSMNIQYF.

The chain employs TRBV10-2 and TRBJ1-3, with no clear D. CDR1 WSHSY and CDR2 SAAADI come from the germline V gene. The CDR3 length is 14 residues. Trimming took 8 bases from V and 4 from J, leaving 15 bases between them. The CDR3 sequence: CASGLSVLGNTIYF. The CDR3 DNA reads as TGCGCCAGCGGACTATCCGTTCTCGGAAACACCATATATTTT.

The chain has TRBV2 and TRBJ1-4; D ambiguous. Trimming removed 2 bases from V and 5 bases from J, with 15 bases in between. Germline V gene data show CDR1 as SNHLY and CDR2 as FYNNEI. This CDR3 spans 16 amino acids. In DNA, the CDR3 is TGTGCCAGCAGTGAATCCCGCCGGGGATGGAATGAAAAACTGTTTTTT. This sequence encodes CASSESRRGWNEKLFF.

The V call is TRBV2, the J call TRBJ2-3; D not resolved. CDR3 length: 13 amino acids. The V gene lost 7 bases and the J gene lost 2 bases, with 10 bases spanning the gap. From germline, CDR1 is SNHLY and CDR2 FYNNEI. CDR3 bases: TGTGCCAGCAACGGTGAAAACACAGATACGCAGTATTTT. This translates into CASNGENTDTQYF.

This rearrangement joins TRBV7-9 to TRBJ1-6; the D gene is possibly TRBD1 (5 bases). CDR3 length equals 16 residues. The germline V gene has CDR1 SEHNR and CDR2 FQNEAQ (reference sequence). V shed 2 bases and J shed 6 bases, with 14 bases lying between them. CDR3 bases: TGTGCCAGCAGCTTAAGTGGGGCAAGCGCTAATTCACCCCTCCACTTT. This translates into CASSLSGASANSPLHF. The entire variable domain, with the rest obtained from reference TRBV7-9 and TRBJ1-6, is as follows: DTGVSQNPRHKITKRGQNVTFRCDPISEHNRLYWYRQTLGQGPEFLTYFQNEAQLEKSRLLSDRFSAERPKGSFSTLEIQRTEQGDSAMYLCASSLSGASANSPLHFGNGTRLTVT.

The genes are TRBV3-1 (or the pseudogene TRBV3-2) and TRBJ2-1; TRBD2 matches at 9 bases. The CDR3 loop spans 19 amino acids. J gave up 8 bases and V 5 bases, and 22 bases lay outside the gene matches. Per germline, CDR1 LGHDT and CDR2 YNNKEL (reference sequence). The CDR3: CASSKGGGEIAGVFHEQFF. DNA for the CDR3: TGTGCCAGCAGCAAAGGGGGCGGGGAGATAGCGGGAGTTTTTCATGAGCAGTTCTTC.